The rows below give T cell receptor beta chains drawn from one sample of a study of blood T cell repertoires in COVID-19. Libraries were prepared by immunoSEQ multiplex PCR; TCRdb keeps only in-frame clonotypes and omits some of them. This sample yields roughly 250,000 clones, of which about 83% are seen a single time; 5.5% belongs to the top ten. The specimen sequenced was peripheral blood. These receptor sequences come from a human donor in a cohort sampled during active COVID-19. Both conserved end residues are part of each CDR3. A D gene is named only where the DNA matches it firmly. Only some rows state a clone size, as once, few, many or a class for expanded clones.

J gene: TRBJ2-1
V gene: TRBV29-1
clone size: NA
D gene: NA
CDR3 protein: CSVDPAGAVLNEQFF
CDR3 DNA: TGCAGCGTAGACCCCGCGGGGGCAGTCCTCAATGAGCAGTTCTTC

J gene: TRBJ1-2
V gene: TRBV15
clone size: NA
D gene: TRBD1
CDR3 protein: CATSRDRGRHYGYTF
CDR3 DNA: TGTGCCACCAGCAGGGACAGGGGGCGACACTATGGCTACACCTTC

J gene: TRBJ1-1
V gene: TRBV2
clone size: NA
D gene: NA
CDR3 protein: CASSGWGGRPNTEAFF
CDR3 DNA: TGTGCCAGCAGTGGATGGGGGGGGCGGCCGAACACTGAAGCTTTCTTT

J gene: TRBJ2-1
V gene: TRBV11-2
clone size: NA
D gene: NA
CDR3 protein: CASSFSDRYYNEQFF
CDR3 DNA: TGTGCCAGCAGCTTCTCTGACAGATACTACAATGAGCAGTTCTTC

J gene: TRBJ2-1
V gene: TRBV2
clone size: NA
D gene: NA
CDR3 protein: CASSETSEGEQFF
CDR3 DNA: TGTGCCAGCAGTGAAACGTCAGAGGGTGAGCAGTTCTTC

J gene: TRBJ2-1
V gene: TRBV4-1
clone size: NA
D gene: TRBD1
CDR3 protein: CASSRIDRGQYNEQFF
CDR3 DNA: TGCGCCAGCAGCCGCATAGACAGGGGACAATACAATGAGCAGTTCTTC

J gene: TRBJ2-2
V gene: TRBV7-9
clone size: NA
D gene: TRBD1
CDR3 protein: CASSGQGAFDTGELFF
CDR3 DNA: TGTGCCAGCAGCGGGCAGGGGGCGTTTGACACCGGGGAGCTGTTTTTT

J gene: TRBJ2-7
V gene: TRBV5-1
clone size: NA
D gene: NA
CDR3 protein: CASSLGQGVYEQYF
CDR3 DNA: TGCGCCAGCAGCTTGGGACAAGGGGTCTACGAGCAGTACTTC

J gene: TRBJ2-1
V gene: TRBV5-1
clone size: once
D gene: TRBD1
CDR3 protein: CASSLEGQGNGNEQFF
CDR3 DNA: TGCGCCAGCAGCTTAGAGGGACAGGGGAACGGCAATGAGCAGTTCTTC

J gene: TRBJ2-3
V gene: TRBV21-1
clone size: NA
D gene: NA
CDR3 protein: CASSTLAGPTDTQYF
CDR3 DNA: TGTGCCAGCAGCACCCTAGCGGGGCCCACAGATACGCAGTATTTT

J gene: TRBJ2-7
V gene: TRBV6-1
clone size: NA
D gene: NA
CDR3 protein: CASSDGQTPGEQYF
CDR3 DNA: TGTGCCAGCAGTGATGGACAGACCCCAGGCGAGCAGTACTTC

J gene: TRBJ2-2
V gene: TRBV7-2
clone size: NA
D gene: NA
CDR3 protein: CASSPRGGINTGELFF
CDR3 DNA: TGTGCCAGCAGCCCTAGGGGGGGAATTAACACCGGGGAGCTGTTTTTT

J gene: TRBJ1-5
V gene: TRBV6-5
clone size: NA
D gene: TRBD1
CDR3 protein: CASKRTGANQPQHF
CDR3 DNA: TGTGCCAGCAAAAGGACAGGAGCAAATCAGCCCCAGCATTTT

J gene: TRBJ1-5
V gene: TRBV19
clone size: NA
D gene: TRBD1
CDR3 protein: CASCGTGGNQPQHF
CDR3 DNA: TGTGCCAGCTGCGGGACAGGAGGGAATCAGCCCCAGCATTTT

J gene: TRBJ2-1
V gene: TRBV27
clone size: NA
D gene: TRBD2
CDR3 protein: CASSMKREAHSYNEQFF
CDR3 DNA: TGTGCCAGCAGTATGAAGCGGGAGGCACACTCCTACAATGAGCAGTTCTTC

J gene: TRBJ1-4
V gene: TRBV20-1
clone size: NA
D gene: NA
CDR3 protein: CSASSYRGNEKLFF
CDR3 DNA: TGCAGTGCTAGTAGCTATAGAGGCAATGAAAAACTGTTTTTT

J gene: TRBJ1-1
V gene: TRBV27
clone size: NA
D gene: TRBD1
CDR3 protein: CASSLRLRQGTEAFF
CDR3 DNA: TGTGCCAGCAGTTTAAGGCTGCGACAGGGCACTGAAGCTTTCTTT

J gene: TRBJ1-1
V gene: TRBV12-2
clone size: NA
D gene: NA
CDR3 protein: CASRVGTASRTEAFF
CDR3 DNA: TGTGCAAGTCGCGTCGGGACAGCCTCACGGACTGAAGCTTTCTTT

J gene: TRBJ2-3
V gene: TRBV15
clone size: NA
D gene: NA
CDR3 protein: CATSRGSNLEAQYF
CDR3 DNA: TGTGCCACCAGCAGAGGGAGCAACTTGGAAGCGCAGTATTTT

J gene: TRBJ1-1
V gene: TRBV6-5
clone size: NA
D gene: NA
CDR3 protein: CASSRGTEAFF
CDR3 DNA: TGTGCCAGCAGTAGGGGCACTGAAGCTTTCTTT

J gene: TRBJ2-1
V gene: TRBV28
clone size: NA
D gene: TRBD1
CDR3 protein: CASTRQGSYNEQFF
CDR3 DNA: TGTGCCAGCACCCGACAGGGCTCCTACAATGAGCAGTTCTTC

J gene: TRBJ1-6
V gene: TRBV2
clone size: NA
D gene: NA
CDR3 protein: CASSEYQGPYNSPLHF
CDR3 DNA: TGTGCCAGCAGTGAATACCAGGGGCCGTATAATTCACCCCTCCACTTT

J gene: TRBJ2-7
V gene: TRBV3-1/TRBV3-2
clone size: NA
D gene: NA
CDR3 protein: CASSQGDDTGTFSSYEQYF
CDR3 DNA: TGTGCCAGCAGCCAGGGGGATGATACAGGGACCTTTAGCTCCTACGAGCAGTACTTC

J gene: TRBJ2-1
V gene: TRBV19
clone size: NA
D gene: TRBD1
CDR3 protein: CASRKGGASNEQFF
CDR3 DNA: TGTGCCAGTAGGAAAGGGGGCGCGTCCAATGAGCAGTTCTTC

J gene: TRBJ1-5
V gene: TRBV7-9
clone size: few
D gene: NA
CDR3 protein: CASSLAGYNQPQHF
CDR3 DNA: TGTGCCAGCAGCTTAGCCGGTTACAATCAGCCCCAGCATTTT

J gene: TRBJ2-3
V gene: TRBV5-8
clone size: NA
D gene: TRBD2
CDR3 protein: CASSFGRLADTQYF
CDR3 DNA: TGTGCCAGCAGCTTCGGGAGGTTAGCAGATACGCAGTATTTT

J gene: TRBJ2-1
V gene: TRBV19
clone size: NA
D gene: TRBD1
CDR3 protein: CASSIDRRDRVIF
CDR3 DNA: TGTGCCAGTAGTATAGATAGGCGGGACAGGGTCATCTTC

J gene: TRBJ2-1
V gene: TRBV7-9
clone size: NA
D gene: NA
CDR3 protein: CASSLVQVSYNEQFF
CDR3 DNA: TGTGCCAGCAGCTTAGTTCAGGTGAGCTACAATGAGCAGTTCTTC

J gene: TRBJ2-5
V gene: TRBV19
clone size: NA
D gene: TRBD2
CDR3 protein: CASSIGGTRATQYF
CDR3 DNA: TGTGCCAGTAGTATAGGGGGGACTAGGGCGACCCAGTACTTC

J gene: TRBJ2-7
V gene: TRBV5-4
clone size: NA
D gene: TRBD1
CDR3 protein: CASSRPGQESYEQYF
CDR3 DNA: TGTGCCAGCAGCAGGCCGGGACAGGAATCCTACGAGCAGTACTTC

J gene: TRBJ2-7
V gene: TRBV5-1
clone size: NA
D gene: NA
CDR3 protein: CASSLGRASYEQYF
CDR3 DNA: TGCGCCAGCAGCTTGGGCAGGGCCTCCTACGAGCAGTACTTC

J gene: TRBJ2-3
V gene: TRBV5-1
clone size: NA
D gene: TRBD2
CDR3 protein: CASRVDSGRTDTQYF
CDR3 DNA: TGCGCCAGCAGGGTAGATAGCGGGCGCACAGATACGCAGTATTTT

J gene: TRBJ2-3
V gene: TRBV5-6
clone size: NA
D gene: TRBD2
CDR3 protein: CASSRAGGDTQYF
CDR3 DNA: TGTGCCAGCAGCCGGGCGGGGGGAGATACGCAGTATTTT

J gene: TRBJ1-3
V gene: TRBV19
clone size: NA
D gene: TRBD1
CDR3 protein: CASSTGSSGNTIYF
CDR3 DNA: TGTGCCAGTTCGACAGGGAGCTCTGGAAACACCATATATTTT

J gene: TRBJ1-2
V gene: TRBV28
clone size: few
D gene: NA
CDR3 protein: CASSPPLDTGGYTF
CDR3 DNA: TGTGCCAGCAGTCCACCATTAGACACAGGGGGCTACACCTTC

J gene: TRBJ2-1
V gene: TRBV4-1
clone size: NA
D gene: TRBD2
CDR3 protein: CASSQDPSGEQFF
CDR3 DNA: TGCGCCAGCAGCCAAGACCCTAGCGGAGAGCAGTTCTTC

J gene: TRBJ2-5
V gene: TRBV30
clone size: NA
D gene: TRBD2
CDR3 protein: CAWSTSEETQYF
CDR3 DNA: TGTGCCTGGAGTACTAGCGAAGAGACCCAGTACTTC

J gene: TRBJ1-1
V gene: TRBV6-5
clone size: NA
D gene: TRBD1
CDR3 protein: CASYGQAEPTEAFF
CDR3 DNA: TGTGCCAGCTACGGACAGGCTGAACCCACTGAAGCTTTCTTT

J gene: TRBJ2-2
V gene: TRBV11-2
clone size: NA
D gene: TRBD2
CDR3 protein: CASSTLAGANTGELFF
CDR3 DNA: TGTGCCAGCAGCACGCTAGCGGGGGCGAACACCGGGGAGCTGTTTTTT

J gene: TRBJ2-3
V gene: TRBV18
clone size: NA
D gene: NA
CDR3 protein: CASSPREGTDTQYF
CDR3 DNA: TGTGCCAGCTCACCACGGGAGGGCACAGATACGCAGTATTTT

J gene: TRBJ2-2
V gene: TRBV3-1/TRBV3-2
clone size: few
D gene: NA
CDR3 protein: CASSQELAFTGELFF
CDR3 DNA: TGTGCCAGCAGCCAAGAGCTAGCGTTCACCGGGGAGCTGTTTTTT

J gene: TRBJ2-1
V gene: TRBV24-1
clone size: NA
D gene: NA
CDR3 protein: CATSDPSRGEQFF
CDR3 DNA: TGTGCCACCAGTGATCCATCCCGGGGTGAGCAGTTCTTC

J gene: TRBJ2-3
V gene: TRBV5-5
clone size: few
D gene: TRBD1
CDR3 protein: CASSLARTGGTDTQYF
CDR3 DNA: TGTGCCAGCAGCTTGGCTAGGACAGGGGGCACAGATACGCAGTATTTT

J gene: TRBJ2-7
V gene: TRBV27
clone size: NA
D gene: NA
CDR3 protein: CASSLQGPDRYEQYF
CDR3 DNA: TGTGCCAGCAGTTTACAGGGGCCCGACCGCTACGAGCAGTACTTC

J gene: TRBJ1-2
V gene: TRBV28
clone size: NA
D gene: NA
CDR3 protein: CASSPAGGSYGYTF
CDR3 DNA: TGTGCCAGCAGTCCTGCAGGAGGAAGCTATGGCTACACCTTC

J gene: TRBJ2-3
V gene: TRBV2
clone size: NA
D gene: NA
CDR3 protein: CAILVAASTDTQYF
CDR3 DNA: TGTGCTATCTTGGTAGCGGCTAGCACAGATACGCAGTATTTT

J gene: TRBJ2-5
V gene: TRBV9
clone size: few
D gene: TRBD1
CDR3 protein: CASSPGTGAGETQYF
CDR3 DNA: TGTGCCAGCAGCCCCGGGACAGGGGCTGGAGAGACCCAGTACTTC

J gene: TRBJ2-5
V gene: TRBV25-1
clone size: NA
D gene: NA
CDR3 protein: CASSREETQYF
CDR3 DNA: TGTGCCAGCAGTAGAGAAGAGACCCAGTACTTC

J gene: TRBJ2-3
V gene: TRBV30
clone size: NA
D gene: TRBD1
CDR3 protein: CAWSVRDREYF
CDR3 DNA: TGTGCCTGGAGTGTACGGGACAGGGAGTATTTT

J gene: TRBJ2-5
V gene: TRBV28
clone size: NA
D gene: TRBD2
CDR3 protein: CASSKWTSGAQETQYF
CDR3 DNA: TGTGCCAGCAGTAAATGGACTAGCGGGGCCCAAGAGACCCAGTACTTC

J gene: TRBJ2-7
V gene: TRBV20-1
clone size: NA
D gene: TRBD1
CDR3 protein: CSASSDRAEEQYF
CDR3 DNA: TGCAGTGCTAGTTCGGACAGGGCTGAGGAGCAGTACTTC

J gene: TRBJ2-1
V gene: TRBV5-1
clone size: NA
D gene: TRBD2
CDR3 protein: CASSLEGLVYNEQFF
CDR3 DNA: TGCGCCAGCAGCTTGGAGGGACTAGTCTACAATGAGCAGTTCTTC

J gene: TRBJ1-2
V gene: TRBV24-1
clone size: NA
D gene: TRBD1
CDR3 protein: CATSDWTGDGYTF
CDR3 DNA: TGTGCCACCAGTGATTGGACAGGGGATGGCTACACCTTC

J gene: TRBJ2-7
V gene: TRBV9
clone size: NA
D gene: TRBD1
CDR3 protein: CASSVGQGVYYEQYF
CDR3 DNA: TGTGCCAGCAGCGTAGGACAGGGCGTATACTACGAGCAGTACTTC

J gene: TRBJ2-2
V gene: TRBV18
clone size: NA
D gene: NA
CDR3 protein: CASSPRTGVTGELFF
CDR3 DNA: TGTGCCAGCTCACCACGAACAGGAGTGACCGGGGAGCTGTTTTTT

J gene: TRBJ2-1
V gene: TRBV5-1
clone size: NA
D gene: NA
CDR3 protein: CASRPAAGPQGGLYNEQFF
CDR3 DNA: TGCGCCAGCCGTCCCGCAGCGGGCCCTCAGGGTGGCCTCTACAATGAGCAGTTCTTC

J gene: TRBJ2-5
V gene: TRBV12-2
clone size: once
D gene: NA
CDR3 protein: CASRLSRDNPQETQYF
CDR3 DNA: TGTGCAAGTCGCTTGAGCCGGGACAATCCCCAAGAGACCCAGTACTTC